These T cell receptor beta chains were read from a single sample in a study of T-cell memory formation after mild COVID-19. One entry per CDR3 protein results from TCRdb running MiXCR on the 5' RACE reads. The sample holds 300,000 to 400,000 distinct CDR3 sequences, more than 20% seen once. The sample was PBMCs or a T cell subset sorted from them (not recorded which). The receptors were gathered from an adult woman who had mild COVID-19 (a few samples of this study predate the infection). Cell type and time point are not known. The CDR3 runs from the conserved cysteine through the conserved F or W. A D gene is named only where the DNA matches it firmly. Clone sizes are given selectively: once, few, many, or a class where the clone is expanded.

clone_size d_call j_call v_call cdr3_nt cdr3_aa
few NA TRBJ2-7 TRBV7-6 TGTGCCAGCAGCCCCGTTGACGGCTCCTACGAGCAGTACTTC CASSPVDGSYEQYF
few NA TRBJ2-1 TRBV4-3 TGCGCCAGCAGCCAAGAAGGACAAAGCAATGAGCAGTTCTTC CASSQEGQSNEQFF
many NA TRBJ2-5 TRBV12-3/TRBV12-4 TGTGCCAGCAGTTTCCCCCCAGGGGCGGGAGAGACCCAGTACTTC CASSFPPGAGETQYF
few TRBD1 TRBJ1-3 TRBV5-1 TGCGCCAGCAGCTGGGACAGGGGGCCTGGAAACACCATATATTTT CASSWDRGPGNTIYF
NA NA TRBJ2-7 TRBV5-1 TGCGCCAGCAGCTTAAGGTGGACAGCCTTACCCTACGAGCAGTACTTC CASSLRWTALPYEQYF
NA NA TRBJ2-3 TRBV5-1 TGCGCCAGCAGCCTGGATCCGGGAACAGATACGCAGTATTTT CASSLDPGTDTQYF
few TRBD1 TRBJ1-2 TRBV7-2 TGTGCCAGCAGCTTAGCCGGGACAGGGGGCAACTATGGCTACACCTTC CASSLAGTGGNYGYTF
few NA TRBJ1-1 TRBV12-3/TRBV12-4 TGTGCCAGCAGTCCGTCATATCTGGGGACTGAAGCTTTCTTT CASSPSYLGTEAFF
few NA TRBJ1-1 TRBV7-6 TGTGCCAGCAGCTTATCCTCAGGGATGAACACTGAAGCTTTCTTT CASSLSSGMNTEAFF
few NA TRBJ2-3 TRBV11-2 TGTGCCAGCAGCCCCCATAGTGGCACAGATACGCAGTATTTT CASSPHSGTDTQYF
once NA TRBJ1-2 TRBV2 TGTGCCAGCAGCACCACCGGGGGAGTTTATGGCTACACCTTC CASSTTGGVYGYTF
NA TRBD2 TRBJ2-7 TRBV5-4 TGTGCCAGCAGCCGTTCGCGGGAGGGCCTCTACGAGCAGTACTTC CASSRSREGLYEQYF
NA NA TRBJ2-1 TRBV13 TGTGCCAGCAGCTTGGGGGCGTCGGGTTTTGATAATGAGCAGTTCTTC CASSLGASGFDNEQFF
NA TRBD1 TRBJ1-2 TRBV24-1 TGTGCCACCAGCCCGAGGGAGCAGGGGGCGCCCGATGGCTACACCTTC CATSPREQGAPDGYTF
few NA TRBJ2-7 TRBV5-1 TGCGCCAGCAGCTTAACAGGGTCGGGCGAGCAGTACTTC CASSLTGSGEQYF
NA TRBD1 TRBJ2-1 TRBV12-3/TRBV12-4 TGTGCCAGCAGTCTCGGACAGGGGGTTGAGCAGTTCTTC CASSLGQGVEQFF
few NA TRBJ1-1 TRBV6-5 TGTGCCAGCAGTTACTTCTCATTGACGGCGAACACTGAAGCTTTCTTT CASSYFSLTANTEAFF
few TRBD2 TRBJ2-2 TRBV7-9 TGTGCCAGCAGCTCACGGAGGCTTCAGCGGGGGGCCGACACCGGGGAGCTGTTTTTT CASSSRRLQRGADTGELFF
few NA TRBJ2-4 TRBV10-3 TGTGCCATCAGTGAGGCAGAAAACATTCAGTACTTC CAISEAENIQYF
few NA TRBJ2-7 TRBV30 TGTGCCTGGAACCGACAGGTCAGCTCCTACGAGCAGTACTTC CAWNRQVSSYEQYF
NA NA TRBJ2-5 TRBV5-4 TGTGCCAGCAGCTTGACCTATAGCAGGGGAAGAGAGACCCAGTACTTC CASSLTYSRGRETQYF
many NA TRBJ1-5 TRBV19 TGTGCCAGTAGTCTCCGGGACACTAATCAGCCCCAGCATTTT CASSLRDTNQPQHF
NA TRBD2 TRBJ2-5 TRBV9 TGTGCCAGCAGCCCCGGACTAGAGGGTATTTTTGCCCAGTACTTC CASSPGLEGIFAQYF
NA NA TRBJ1-2 TRBV3-1 TGTGCCAGCAGCCAAGTGTCGGGAAACGGCTACACCTTC CASSQVSGNGYTF
NA NA TRBJ2-6 TRBV3-1 TGTGCCAGCAGCCAAGGAATGCATTCTGGGGCCAACGTCCTGACTTTC CASSQGMHSGANVLTF
NA NA TRBJ2-3 TRBV10-3 TGTGCCATTAGGGACTCCCCTGCAGATACGCAGTATTTT CAIRDSPADTQYF
few NA TRBJ2-4 TRBV30 TGTGCCTGGAGTGGAACTAGGGCGTGGGCCAAAAACATTCAGTACTTC CAWSGTRAWAKNIQYF
NA NA TRBJ2-3 TRBV7-2 TGTGCCAGCAGCTTAGTCGGTCTCACCACAGATACGCAGTATTTT CASSLVGLTTDTQYF
few NA TRBJ2-4 TRBV5-5 TGTGCCGGTGGATTGGATGCTTCCAAAAACATTCAGTACTTC CAGGLDASKNIQYF